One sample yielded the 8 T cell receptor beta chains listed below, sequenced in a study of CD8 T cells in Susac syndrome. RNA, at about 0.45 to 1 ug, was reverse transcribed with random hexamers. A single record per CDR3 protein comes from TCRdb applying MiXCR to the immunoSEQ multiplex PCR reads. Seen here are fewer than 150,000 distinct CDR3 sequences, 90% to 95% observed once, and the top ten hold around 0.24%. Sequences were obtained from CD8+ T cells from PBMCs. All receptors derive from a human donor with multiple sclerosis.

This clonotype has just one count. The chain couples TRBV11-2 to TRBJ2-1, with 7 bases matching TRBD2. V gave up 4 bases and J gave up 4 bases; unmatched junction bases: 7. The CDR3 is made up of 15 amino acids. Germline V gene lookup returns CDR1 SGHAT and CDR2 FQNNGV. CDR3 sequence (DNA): TGTGCCAGCAGCTCCCGACTAGCCTATTACAATGAGCAGTTCTTC. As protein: CASSSRLAYYNEQFF.

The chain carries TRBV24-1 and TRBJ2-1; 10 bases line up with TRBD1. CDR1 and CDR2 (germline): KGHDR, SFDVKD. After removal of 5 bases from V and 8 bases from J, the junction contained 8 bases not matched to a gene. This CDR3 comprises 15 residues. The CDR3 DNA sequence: TGTGCCACCAGTGCCCCCGGGACAGGGGCTCATGAGCAGTTCTTC. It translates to CATSAPGTGAHEQFF.

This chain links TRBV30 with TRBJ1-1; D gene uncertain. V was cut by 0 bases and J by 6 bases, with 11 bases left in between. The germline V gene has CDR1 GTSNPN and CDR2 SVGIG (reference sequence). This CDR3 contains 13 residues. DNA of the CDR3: TGTGCCTGGAGTGTCGGAGTGACCCCTGAAGCTTTCTTT. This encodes CAWSVGVTPEAFF.

The CDR3 spells CASSTGQTVFQHF. The CDR3 DNA reads TGTGCCAGTAGTACTGGACAGACCGTTTTCCAGCATTTT. The V gene is TRBV19, the J gene TRBJ1-5; maybe TRBD1 (6 bases). This CDR3 has 13 amino acids. V shed 4 bases and J shed 12 bases, with 16 bases lying between them. CDR1 and CDR2 (germline): LNHDA, SQIVND (reference sequence). The complete variable domain, with remaining parts taken from reference TRBV19 and TRBJ1-5, reads DGGITQSPKYLFRKEGQNVTLSCEQNLNHDAMYWYRQDPGQGLRLIYYSQIVNDFQKGDIAEGYSVSREKKESFPLTVTSAQKNPTAFYLCASSTGQTVFQHFGDGTRLSIL.

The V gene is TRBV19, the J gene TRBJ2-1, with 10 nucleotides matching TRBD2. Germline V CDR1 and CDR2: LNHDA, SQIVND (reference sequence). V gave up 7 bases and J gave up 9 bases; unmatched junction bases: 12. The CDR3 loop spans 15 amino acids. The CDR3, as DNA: TGTGCCAGTATGACCGTCGCTAGCGGGAGAACTGAGCAGTTCTTC. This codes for CASMTVASGRTEQFF.

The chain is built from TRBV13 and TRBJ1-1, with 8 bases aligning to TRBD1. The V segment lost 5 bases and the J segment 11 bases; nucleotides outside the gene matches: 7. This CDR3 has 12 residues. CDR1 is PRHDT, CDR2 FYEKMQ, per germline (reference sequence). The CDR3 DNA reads TGTGCCAGCAGCGTTGGACAGGGTCTGGCTTTCTTT. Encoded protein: CASSVGQGLAFF.

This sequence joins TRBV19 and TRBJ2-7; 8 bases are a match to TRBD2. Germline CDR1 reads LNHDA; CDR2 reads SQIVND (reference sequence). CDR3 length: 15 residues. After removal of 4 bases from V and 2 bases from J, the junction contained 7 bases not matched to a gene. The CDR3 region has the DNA TGTGCCAGTAGTACCAATAGCGGGGACCCCTACGAGCAGTACTTC. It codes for CASSTNSGDPYEQYF.

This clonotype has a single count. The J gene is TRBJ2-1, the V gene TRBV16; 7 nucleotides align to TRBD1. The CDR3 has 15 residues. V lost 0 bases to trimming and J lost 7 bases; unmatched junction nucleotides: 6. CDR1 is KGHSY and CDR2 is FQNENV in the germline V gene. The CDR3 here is CASSQSGQWGNEQFF. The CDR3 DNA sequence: TGTGCCAGCAGCCAATCGGGACAGTGGGGAAATGAGCAGTTCTTC.